Below, 21 T cell receptor beta chains from the same sample are listed, as sequenced in a study of blood T cell repertoires in COVID-19. Generated by immunoSEQ multiplex PCR, the TCRdb table keeps only in-frame clones and is missing some. The sample comprises over 75,000 clones, roughly nine tenths of which are singletons, and 5% to 6.5% rests with the top ten. Sequenced material: peripheral blood. The receptors stem from a woman of 80 years or more with active COVID-19.

The rearrangement joins TRBV7-9 to TRBJ2-1; 12 bases match TRBD1. V shed 5 bases, J shed 10 bases, and the junction held 12 bases outside the gene matches. Per the germline V gene, CDR1 is SEHNR and CDR2 is FQNEAQ (reference sequence). This CDR3 is 16 amino acids long. This chain's CDR3 is CASSTVAGTGGHEQFF. The CDR3 bases are TGTGCCAGCAGCACCGTGGCCGGGACAGGGGGCCACGAGCAGTTCTTC.

This clone was seen only a few times. The chain recombines TRBV29-1 with TRBJ2-5, with no clear D. The CDR3 loop spans 11 amino acids. Per the germline V gene, CDR1 is SQVTM and CDR2 is ANQGSEA. The V end lost 4 bases, the J end lost 5 bases, and 8 bases lay between the germline ends. The CDR3 nucleotides are TGCAGCGTTGCCATCAGTGAGACCCAGTACTTC. This gives the protein CSVAISETQYF.

This chain uses TRBV6-5 with TRBJ2-7; possibly TRBD2 for D (5 bases). V was clipped by 10 bases and J by 2 bases, with 12 bases between them. Looked up from germline, CDR1 is MNHEY and CDR2 is SVGAGI. The CDR3 contains 12 residues. The CDR3 nucleotides read TGTGCCACGAAGCGGCCCCCCTACGAGCAGTACTTC. Translated: CATKRPPYEQYF.

The chain has TRBV3-1 (or the pseudogene TRBV3-2) and TRBJ2-3; no clear D gene. The CDR3 totals 16 residues. Germline CDR1 is LGHDT and CDR2 is YNNKEL (reference sequence). Trimming left V 4 bases short and J 9 bases short, with 23 bases between. CDR3 in DNA: TGTGCCAGCAGCCCTCGGCGTGTGAAAACGGGTGGGACGCAGTATTTT. This sequence encodes CASSPRRVKTGGTQYF.

The CDR3 protein is CARETGHRYAGNQPQHF. CDR3 coding DNA: TGTGCCAGGGAGACGGGACACCGTTACGCGGGCAATCAGCCCCAGCATTTT. The rearrangement uses TRBV6-4 and TRBJ1-5; TRBD1 is a possible D gene (6 bases). Trimming pared 9 bases from V and 2 bases from J, leaving 23 bases between. CDR3 size: 17 residues. Germline CDR1 MRHNA, CDR2 SNTAGT.

This clone showed up just a few times. The J gene is TRBJ2-4, the V gene TRBV19; 7 nucleotides line up with TRBD2. The germline V gene has CDR1 LNHDA and CDR2 SQIVND (reference sequence). V was clipped by 2 bases and J by 9 bases; unmatched bases: 10. The CDR3 has 15 residues. The CDR3 sequence: CASSIISGEGGIQYF. CDR3 DNA sequence: TGTGCCAGTAGTATAATATCGGGGGAGGGAGGCATTCAGTACTTC.

The chain joins TRBV5-4 to TRBJ2-2, with 8 bases lining up with TRBD2. Germline values: CDR1 SGHNT, CDR2 YYREEE (reference sequence). The CDR3 has 18 amino acids. V shed 10 bases, J shed 5 bases, and the junction held 22 bases outside the gene matches. In DNA, the CDR3 is TGTGCCGTACAGGCGGCCCTAAGAGCGGGAGTGAGAACCGGGGAGCTGTTTTTT. Translation: CAVQAALRAGVRTGELFF.

This clone was recorded many times. The chain links TRBV30 to TRBJ2-7; 13 nucleotides line up with TRBD2. CDR1 is GTSNPN and CDR2 is SVGIG in the germline V gene (reference sequence). V lost 3 bases to trimming and J lost 7 bases; unmatched junction nucleotides: 6. The CDR3 runs to 14 residues. The CDR3: CAWRRLAGGWEQYF. Written as DNA, the CDR3 is TGTGCCTGGAGACGACTAGCGGGAGGTTGGGAGCAGTACTTC.

The V gene is TRBV21-1, the J gene TRBJ2-2; the D call in the table, TRBD1, was not verified against the DNA. TRBV21-1 is annotated as a pseudogene. This CDR3 contains 17 residues. In nucleotides, the CDR3 is TGTGCCAGCAGCAAAGGTGACAGGGGTGAGGACACCGGGGAGCTGTTTTTT. This encodes CASSKGDRGEDTGELFF.

The chain links TRBV4-1 to TRBJ1-1; 8 bases match TRBD1. Germline V CDR1 and CDR2: MGHRA, YSYEKL. The CDR3 is made up of 16 amino acids. V lost 1 base, J lost 5 bases, and 9 bases stayed unmatched. The chain's CDR3 is CASSQGRNRGFTEAFF. The CDR3 region has the DNA TGCGCCAGCAGCCAAGGGCGGAACAGGGGGTTTACTGAAGCTTTCTTT.

The V and J genes are TRBV27 and TRBJ2-7; 12 nucleotides line up with TRBD2. CDR3 length equals 19 residues. Per germline, CDR1 MNHEY and CDR2 SMNVEV (reference sequence). After removal of 4 bases from V and 3 bases from J, the junction contained 16 bases not matched to a gene. CDR3 in amino acids: CASSSATGRRLAGVYEQYF. CDR3 coding DNA: TGTGCCAGCAGTTCCGCGACAGGGCGGCGACTAGCGGGAGTCTACGAGCAGTACTTC.

V and J are TRBV11-3 and TRBJ1-1; 7 bases fit TRBD1. Losses at the gene ends were 1 base for V and 2 bases for J; bases not matched to a gene: 10. The CDR3 loop spans 17 amino acids. Germline V gives CDR1 SGHNT, CDR2 YENEEA. CDR3 sequence reads: CASSLGSRTGLNTEAFF. CDR3 DNA sequence: TGTGCCAGCAGCTTAGGCAGCAGGACAGGACTAAACACTGAAGCTTTCTTT.

The chain carries TRBV21-1 and TRBJ1-5. TRBV21-1 has pseudogene status. The CDR3 contains 15 residues. CDR3 residues: CASSRGEKEGQPQHF. CDR3 coding DNA: TGTGCCAGCAGCCGCGGGGAAAAGGAGGGTCAGCCCCAGCATTTT.

This chain uses TRBV28 with TRBJ2-7; 7 bases are shared with TRBD1. Germline V CDR1 and CDR2: MDHEN, SYDVKM. The CDR3 has 13 residues. Germline trimming cut 10 bases from V and 7 bases from J; bases unmatched to any gene: 13. CDR3 DNA: TGTGCCACCTCCCGGGACAGATTACGGGAGCAGTACTTC. Its translation is CATSRDRLREQYF.

This sequence joins TRBV7-2 and TRBJ2-3; TRBD2 matches 12 bases. Losses at the gene ends were 4 bases for V and 5 bases for J; bases not matched to a gene: 10. The CDR3 has 17 residues. The germline CDR1 and CDR2 sequences are SGHTA and FQGNSA. Here the CDR3 reads CASSSPSGRALGDTQYF. CDR3 DNA: TGTGCCAGCAGCTCACCTAGCGGGAGGGCCTTGGGAGATACGCAGTATTTT.

This clone was picked up one time. V gene TRBV5-4 combines with J gene TRBJ2-1; 7 nucleotides agree with TRBD1. Trimming took 3 bases from V and 9 from J; bases not matched to a gene: 3. The CDR3 runs to 12 residues. Germline V gives CDR1 SGHNT, CDR2 YYREEE (reference sequence). The CDR3 sequence is CASSSDRVEQFF. The CDR3 bases are TGTGCCAGCAGCTCCGACAGGGTTGAGCAGTTCTTC.

This chain uses TRBV9 with TRBJ2-3; tentative D call: TRBD2 (6 bases). Trimming stripped 4 bases from V and 4 bases from J, with 19 bases between. Germline loops: CDR1 SGDLS, CDR2 YYNGEE. This CDR3 region has 16 residues. The CDR3 protein is CASSPRLGGWADTQYF. For the CDR3, the DNA is TGTGCCAGCAGCCCCAGACTGGGGGGATGGGCAGATACGCAGTATTTT.

This clone occurred a few times. The chain carries TRBV7-8 and TRBJ1-5; 7 nucleotides agree with TRBD1. Trimming removed 5 bases from V and 5 bases from J; junction bases left unmatched: 6. This CDR3 is built from 14 residues. Germline values: CDR1 SGHVS, CDR2 FQNEAQ. This CDR3 is CASSRTGVYQPQHF. CDR3 DNA: TGTGCCAGCAGCAGAACAGGGGTATATCAGCCCCAGCATTTT.

This clone was counted once. V usage is TRBV7-2 and J usage is TRBJ1-3; maybe TRBD1 (6 bases). V lost 2 bases, J lost 6 bases, and 14 bases lay in between. Germline V CDR1 and CDR2: SGHTA, FQGNSA. The CDR3 extends over 15 amino acids. In DNA form, the CDR3 reads TGTGCCAGCAGCTTACAGGGGTTCTCCTTAAACACCATATATTTT. This translates into CASSLQGFSLNTIYF.

The V gene is TRBV12-5, the J gene TRBJ2-1; TRBD2 aligns across 8 bases. Per germline, CDR1 LGHNT and CDR2 FRNRAP. The length of the CDR3 is 16 residues. The junction had 9 bases not matched to a gene; V was cut back by 6 bases and J by 2 bases. The CDR3 sequence is CASGNGPGLAYNEQFF. For the CDR3, the DNA is TGTGCTAGTGGAAATGGTCCGGGACTAGCCTACAATGAGCAGTTCTTC.

CDR3 bases: TGTGCCAGTAGTCCCCCCCTCGGACAGGCGATGAACACTGAAGCTTTCTTT. Translated, it gives CASSPPLGQAMNTEAFF. This chain joins TRBV19 and TRBJ1-1; 7 bases line up with TRBD1. The CDR3 is 17 residues long. After removal of 5 bases from V and 0 bases from J, the junction contained 12 bases not matched to a gene. Germline assignment: CDR1 LNHDA and CDR2 SQIVND (reference sequence).